This T cell receptor (beta chain) was recovered during a study of identical twins. Study-level points and caveats: Model-predicted out-of-frame TCR alpha sharing fell below observed values in monozygotic twins.

From the 5' RACE reads, TCRdb called clonotypes with MiXCR, one entry per CDR3 protein. The table lists over 600,000 distinct CDR3 sequences, about 20% of them singletons. The CDR3 covers 13 residues. With 3 bases removed from V and 0 bases from J, the gap between germline ends came to 3 bases. On this clonotype itself: Its antigen remains unidentified.

This same sample was also taken into another study, of T cells expressing NK-cell markers.

The TCR was taken from a woman aged 18-30 years in good health. The rearrangement uses TRBV12-3 or TRBV12-4 and TRBJ1-5; D gene ambiguous. The sequenced sample was PBMCs. Here the CDR3 reads CASSFISNQPQHF. The CDR3 DNA sequence: TGTGCCAGCAGTTTCATTAGCAATCAGCCCCAGCATTTT.